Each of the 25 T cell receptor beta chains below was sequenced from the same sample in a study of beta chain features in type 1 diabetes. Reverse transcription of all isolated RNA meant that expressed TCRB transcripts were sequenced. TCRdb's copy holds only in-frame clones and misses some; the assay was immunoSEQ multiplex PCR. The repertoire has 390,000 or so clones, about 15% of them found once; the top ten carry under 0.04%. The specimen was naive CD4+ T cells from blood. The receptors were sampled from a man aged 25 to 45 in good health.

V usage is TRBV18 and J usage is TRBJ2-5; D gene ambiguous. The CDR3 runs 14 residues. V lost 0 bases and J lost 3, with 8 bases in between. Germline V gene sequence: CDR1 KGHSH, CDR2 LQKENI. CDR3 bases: TGTGCCAGCTCACCACCTTTTGGCGAAGAGACCCAGTACTTC. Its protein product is CASSPPFGEETQYF.

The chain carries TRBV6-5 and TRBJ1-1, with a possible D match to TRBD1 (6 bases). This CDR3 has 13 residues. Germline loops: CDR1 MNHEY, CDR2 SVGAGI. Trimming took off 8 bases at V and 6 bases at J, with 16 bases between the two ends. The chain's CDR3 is CASRDQGRSEAFF. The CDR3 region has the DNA TGTGCCAGCCGGGACCAGGGGAGATCTGAAGCTTTCTTT.

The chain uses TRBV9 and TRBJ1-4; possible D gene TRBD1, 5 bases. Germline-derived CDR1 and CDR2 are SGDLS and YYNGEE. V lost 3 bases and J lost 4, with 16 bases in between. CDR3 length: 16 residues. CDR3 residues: CASSARTGTGNEKLFF. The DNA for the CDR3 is TGTGCCAGCAGCGCCCGAACCGGGACTGGTAATGAAAAACTGTTTTTT.

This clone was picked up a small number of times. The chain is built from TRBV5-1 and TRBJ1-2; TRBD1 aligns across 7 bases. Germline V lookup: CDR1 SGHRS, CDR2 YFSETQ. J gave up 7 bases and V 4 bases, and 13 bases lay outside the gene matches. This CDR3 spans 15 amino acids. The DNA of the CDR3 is TGCGCCAGCAGCATTGACAGGGTTAAATTGTCTGGCTACACCTTC. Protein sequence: CASSIDRVKLSGYTF.

The CDR3 DNA is TGTGCCAGCAGCTCTCTAGCGGGAGTGTGGGAGACCCAGTACTTC. As protein: CASSSLAGVWETQYF. The genes are TRBV7-2 and TRBJ2-5, with 10 bases fitting TRBD2. The trim removed 4 bases at V and 5 bases at J, leaving 7 bases unmatched. CDR3 length equals 15 residues. The germline V gene has CDR1 SGHTA and CDR2 FQGNSA. The entire variable domain, with the rest obtained from reference TRBV7-2 and TRBJ2-5, is as follows: GAGVSQSPSNKVTEKGKDVELRCDPISGHTALYWYRQSLGQGLEFLIYFQGNSAPDKSGLPSDRFSAERTGGSVSTLTIQRTQQEDSAVYLCASSSLAGVWETQYFGPGTRLLVL.

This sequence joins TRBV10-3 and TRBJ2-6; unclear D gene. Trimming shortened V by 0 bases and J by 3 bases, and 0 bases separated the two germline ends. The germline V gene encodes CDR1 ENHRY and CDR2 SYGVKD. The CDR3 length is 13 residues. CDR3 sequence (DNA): TGTGCCATCAGTGAGTCTGGGGCCAACGTCCTGACTTTC. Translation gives CAISESGANVLTF.

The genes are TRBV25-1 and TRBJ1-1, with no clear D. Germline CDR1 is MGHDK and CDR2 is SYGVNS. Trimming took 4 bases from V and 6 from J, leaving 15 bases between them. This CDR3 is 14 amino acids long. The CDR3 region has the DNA TGTGCCAGCAGTGGATCTGGTGTTGGGGCTGAAGCTTTCTTT. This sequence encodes CASSGSGVGAEAFF. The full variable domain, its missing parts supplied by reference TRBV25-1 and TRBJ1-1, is EADIYQTPRYLVIGTGKKITLECSQTMGHDKMYWYQQDPGMELHLIHYSYGVNSTEKGDLSSESTVSRIRTEHFPLTLESARPSHTSQYLCASSGSGVGAEAFFGQGTRLTVV.

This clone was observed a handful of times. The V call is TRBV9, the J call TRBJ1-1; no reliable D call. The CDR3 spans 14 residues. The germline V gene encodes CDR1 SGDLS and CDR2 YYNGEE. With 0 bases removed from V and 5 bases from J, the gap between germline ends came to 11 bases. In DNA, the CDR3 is TGTGCCAGCAGCGTAGTCGGCGAGGGAACTGAAGCTTTCTTT. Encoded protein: CASSVVGEGTEAFF.

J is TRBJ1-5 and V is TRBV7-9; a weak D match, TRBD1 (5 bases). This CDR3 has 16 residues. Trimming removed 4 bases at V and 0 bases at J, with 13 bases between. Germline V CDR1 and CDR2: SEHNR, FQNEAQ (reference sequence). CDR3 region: CASSSSPGLSNQPQHF. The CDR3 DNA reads TGTGCCAGCAGCTCCTCCCCAGGGCTTAGCAATCAGCCCCAGCATTTT.

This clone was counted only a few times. As DNA, the CDR3 is TGTGCCAGCAGCTTAGGGTTCAAGATTCCCCTACACGCCGATGAGCAGTTCTTC. This gives the protein CASSLGFKIPLHADEQFF. This chain joins TRBV7-9 and TRBJ2-1; no clear D gene. This CDR3 has 18 amino acids. Germline assignment: CDR1 SEHNR and CDR2 FQNEAQ (reference sequence). Trimming shortened V by 1 base and J by 8 bases, and 24 bases separated the two germline ends.

CDR3 sequence (DNA): TGTGCCAGCAGCCTCCGGGAAAACTATGGCTACACCTTC. It is translated as CASSLRENYGYTF. V and J are TRBV28 and TRBJ1-2; D remains ambiguous. Germline-derived CDR1 and CDR2 are MDHEN and SYDVKM. The V gene lost 6 bases and the J gene lost 2 bases, with 10 bases spanning the gap. The length of the CDR3 is 13 residues.

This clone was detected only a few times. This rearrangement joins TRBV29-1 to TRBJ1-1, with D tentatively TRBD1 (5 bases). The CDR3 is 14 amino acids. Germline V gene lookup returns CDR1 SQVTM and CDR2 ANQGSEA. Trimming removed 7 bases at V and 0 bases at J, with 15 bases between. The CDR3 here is CSAPGNILNTEAFF. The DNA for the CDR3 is TGCAGCGCCCCAGGGAATATTTTGAACACTGAAGCTTTCTTT.

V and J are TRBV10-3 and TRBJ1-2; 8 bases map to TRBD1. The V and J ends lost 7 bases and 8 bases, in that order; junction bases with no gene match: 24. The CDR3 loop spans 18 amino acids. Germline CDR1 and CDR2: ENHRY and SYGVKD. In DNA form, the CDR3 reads TGTGCCATCATGACGATTCGGACCGGGACAGGTCTCGGGAGAGGCTACACCTTC. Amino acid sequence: CAIMTIRTGTGLGRGYTF.

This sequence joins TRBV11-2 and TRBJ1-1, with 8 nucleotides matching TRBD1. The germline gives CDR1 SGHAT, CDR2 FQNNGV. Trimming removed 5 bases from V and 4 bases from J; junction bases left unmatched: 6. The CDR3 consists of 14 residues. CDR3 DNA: TGTGCCAGCAGCCCGCAGGACAGGGCCACTGAAGCTTTCTTT. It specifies CASSPQDRATEAFF.

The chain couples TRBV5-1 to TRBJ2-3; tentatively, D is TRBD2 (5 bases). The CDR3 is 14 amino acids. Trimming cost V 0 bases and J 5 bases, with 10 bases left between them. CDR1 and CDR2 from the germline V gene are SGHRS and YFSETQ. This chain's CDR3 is CASSLELGKDTQYF. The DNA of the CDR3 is TGCGCCAGCAGCTTGGAACTAGGTAAAGATACGCAGTATTTT.

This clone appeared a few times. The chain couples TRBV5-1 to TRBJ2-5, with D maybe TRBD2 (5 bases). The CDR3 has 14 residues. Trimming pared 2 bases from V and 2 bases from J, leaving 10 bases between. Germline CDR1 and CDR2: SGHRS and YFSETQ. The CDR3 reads CASSFPGNQETQYF. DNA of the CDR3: TGCGCCAGCAGCTTCCCCGGGAATCAAGAGACCCAGTACTTC.

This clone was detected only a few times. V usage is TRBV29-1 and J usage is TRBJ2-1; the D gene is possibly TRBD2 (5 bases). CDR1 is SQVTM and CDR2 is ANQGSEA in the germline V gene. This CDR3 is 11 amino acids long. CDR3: CRGEFGLEQFF. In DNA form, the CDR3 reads TGCAGGGGAGAGTTCGGTCTTGAGCAGTTCTTC.

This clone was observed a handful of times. CDR3 sequence reads: CASSLSGQGYNEQFF. The CDR3 DNA is TGTGCCAGCAGCCTCTCGGGACAGGGGTACAATGAGCAGTTCTTC. V gene TRBV7-2 combines with J gene TRBJ2-1, with 10 bases fitting TRBD1. The junction had 5 bases not matched to a gene; V was cut back by 5 bases and J by 4 bases. The CDR3 is 15 residues long. The germline V gene encodes CDR1 SGHTA and CDR2 FQGNSA.

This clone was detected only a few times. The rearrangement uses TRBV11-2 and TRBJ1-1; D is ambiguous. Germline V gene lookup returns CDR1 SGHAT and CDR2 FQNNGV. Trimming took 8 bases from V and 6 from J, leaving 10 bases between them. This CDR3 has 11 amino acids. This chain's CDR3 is CASSVWAEAFF. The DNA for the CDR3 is TGTGCCAGCTCAGTTTGGGCTGAAGCTTTCTTT.

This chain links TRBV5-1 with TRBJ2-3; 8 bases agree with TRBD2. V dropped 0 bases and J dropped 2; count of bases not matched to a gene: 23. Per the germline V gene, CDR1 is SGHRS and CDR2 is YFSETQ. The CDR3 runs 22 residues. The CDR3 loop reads CASSLAIPFRSGTERHTDTQYF. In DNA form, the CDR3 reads TGCGCCAGCAGCTTGGCCATTCCGTTTCGTAGCGGGACCGAGAGACACACAGATACGCAGTATTTT.

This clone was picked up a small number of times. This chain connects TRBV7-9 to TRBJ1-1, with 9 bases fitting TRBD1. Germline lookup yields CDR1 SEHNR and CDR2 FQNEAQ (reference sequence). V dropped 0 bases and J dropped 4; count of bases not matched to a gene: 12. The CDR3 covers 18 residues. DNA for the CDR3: TGTGCCAGCAGCTTAGCTCTTAAACAGGGGGCTTTGGGCACTGAAGCTTTCTTT. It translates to CASSLALKQGALGTEAFF.

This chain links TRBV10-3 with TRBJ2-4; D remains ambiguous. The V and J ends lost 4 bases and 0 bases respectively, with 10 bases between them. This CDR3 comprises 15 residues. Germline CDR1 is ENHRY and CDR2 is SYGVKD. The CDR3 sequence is CAISATTLAKNIQYF. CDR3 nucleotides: TGTGCCATCAGTGCAACCACACTAGCCAAAAACATTCAGTACTTC.

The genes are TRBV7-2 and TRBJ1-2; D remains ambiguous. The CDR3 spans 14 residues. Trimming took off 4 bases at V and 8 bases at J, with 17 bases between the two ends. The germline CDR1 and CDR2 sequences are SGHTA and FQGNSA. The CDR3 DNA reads TGTGCCAGCAGCTCTCAAGCCGAGGCGCGGGGCTACACCTTC. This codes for CASSSQAEARGYTF.

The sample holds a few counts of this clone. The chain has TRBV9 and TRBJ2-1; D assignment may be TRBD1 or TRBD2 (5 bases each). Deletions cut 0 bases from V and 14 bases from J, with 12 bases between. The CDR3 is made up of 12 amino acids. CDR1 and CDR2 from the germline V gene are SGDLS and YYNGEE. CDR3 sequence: CASSVGGEGKFF. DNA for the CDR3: TGTGCCAGCAGCGTAGGAGGGGAAGGAAAGTTCTTC.

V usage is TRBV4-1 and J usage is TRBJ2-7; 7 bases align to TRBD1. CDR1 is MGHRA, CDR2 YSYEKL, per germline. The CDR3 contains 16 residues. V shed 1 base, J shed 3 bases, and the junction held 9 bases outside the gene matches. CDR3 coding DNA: TGCGCCAGCAGCCAAGGGTCCGGGACAGCTATCTACGAGCAGTACTTC. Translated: CASSQGSGTAIYEQYF.